Presented here are 2 T cell receptor beta chains from one specimen sequenced in a study of T cell responses to AZD1222 COVID-19 vaccine. Data came from immunoSEQ multiplex PCR; TCRdb stores just in-frame clones and leaves some out. The table includes 120,000 to 150,000 clones, around 84% detected once. The sequencing used peripheral blood, collected 28 days after the second AZD1222 dose. The source of these receptors is an adult who received the AZD1222 COVID-19 vaccine.

This clone was recorded only once. This sequence joins TRBV10-3 and TRBJ1-5; 11 bases map to TRBD1. This CDR3 contains 15 residues. V shed 5 bases, J shed 2 bases, and the junction held 2 bases outside the gene matches. Germline V gene sequence: CDR1 ENHRY, CDR2 SYGVKD. This chain's CDR3 is CAISKGQGGNQPQHF. CDR3 nucleotides: TGTGCCATCAGTAAGGGACAGGGGGGCAATCAGCCCCAGCATTTT.

The chain couples TRBV21-1 to TRBJ1-4. TRBV21-1 is marked as a pseudogene. This CDR3 is built from 13 residues. CDR3 sequence (DNA): TGTGCCAGCACGCCTCGGAGTAGAGAAAAACTGTTTTTT. Protein product: CASTPRSREKLFF.